The text below deals with one T cell receptor beta chain. From germline, CDR1 is MGHRA and CDR2 YSYEKL. The CDR3 consists of 16 residues. V trimming: 3 bases; J trimming: 5 bases; junction bases outside the gene matches: 10. This entry comes from a study of blood T cell repertoires in COVID-19. Measured with immunoSEQ multiplex PCR; TCRdb has only the in-frame clones, and not every one. The sample has tens of thousands of clones; about 83% are singletons. The chain is built from TRBV4-1 and TRBJ2-5; 9 positions agree with TRBD2. The receptor was isolated from a human donor in a cohort sampled during active COVID-19. The sequencing sample was made of peripheral blood. CDR3 sequence: CASSQASGVPYETQYF. CDR3 DNA: TGCGCCAGCAGCCAGGCTAGCGGGGTGCCATACGAGACCCAGTACTTC.